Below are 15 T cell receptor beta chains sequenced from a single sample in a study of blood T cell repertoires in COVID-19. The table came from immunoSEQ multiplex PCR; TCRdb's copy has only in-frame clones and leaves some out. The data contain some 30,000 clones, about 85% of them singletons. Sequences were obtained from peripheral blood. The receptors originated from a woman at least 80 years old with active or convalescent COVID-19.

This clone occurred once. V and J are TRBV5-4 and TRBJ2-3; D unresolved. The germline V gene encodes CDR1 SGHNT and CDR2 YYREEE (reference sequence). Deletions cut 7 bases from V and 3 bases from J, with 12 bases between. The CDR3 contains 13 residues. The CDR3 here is CASQSKVTDTQYF. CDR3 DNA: TGTGCCAGCCAGTCAAAAGTGACAGATACGCAGTATTTT.

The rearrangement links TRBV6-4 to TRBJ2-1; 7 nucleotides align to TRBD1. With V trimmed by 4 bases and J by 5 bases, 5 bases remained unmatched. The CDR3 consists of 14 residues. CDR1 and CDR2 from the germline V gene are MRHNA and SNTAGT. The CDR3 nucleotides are TGTGCCAGCAGTGCCTCGGGACAGCACAATGAGCAGTTCTTC. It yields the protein CASSASGQHNEQFF.

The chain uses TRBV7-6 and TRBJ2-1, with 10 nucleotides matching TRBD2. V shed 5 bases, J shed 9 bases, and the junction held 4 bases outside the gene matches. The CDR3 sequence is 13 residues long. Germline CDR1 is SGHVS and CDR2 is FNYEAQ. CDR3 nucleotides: TGTGCCAGCAGCCTGCTAGCGGGGGTTGAGCAGTTCTTC. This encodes CASSLLAGVEQFF.

The DNA of the CDR3 is TGTGCCAGTAGTATAGGCCCAGCTGGAAACACCATATATTTT. Encoded protein: CASSIGPAGNTIYF. The chain links TRBV19 to TRBJ1-3; D not resolved. The germline V gene encodes CDR1 LNHDA and CDR2 SQIVND (reference sequence). V was clipped by 1 base and J by 2 bases, with 6 bases between them. The CDR3 has 14 amino acids.

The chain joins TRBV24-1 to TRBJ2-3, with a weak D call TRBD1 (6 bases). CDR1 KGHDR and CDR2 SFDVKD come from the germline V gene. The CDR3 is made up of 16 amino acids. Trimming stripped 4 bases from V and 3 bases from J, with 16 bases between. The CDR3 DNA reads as TGTGCCACCAGTGACCGCACCGGGACAATTACAGATACGCAGTATTTT. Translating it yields CATSDRTGTITDTQYF.

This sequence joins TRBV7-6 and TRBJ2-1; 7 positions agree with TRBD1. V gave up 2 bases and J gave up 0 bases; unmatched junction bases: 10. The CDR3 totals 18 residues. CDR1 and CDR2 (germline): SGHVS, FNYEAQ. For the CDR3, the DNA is TGTGCCAGCAGCTTAAAGTCGTCGGCAGGGGGCTCCTACAATGAGCAGTTCTTC. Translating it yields CASSLKSSAGGSYNEQFF.

The CDR3: CAAGGGVNTEAFF. The CDR3 nucleotides read TGTGCCGCCGGGGGTGGTGTGAACACTGAAGCTTTCTTT. The rearrangement links TRBV10-3 to TRBJ1-1, with a possible D match to TRBD1 (5 bases). The CDR3 extends over 13 amino acids. Germline-derived CDR1 and CDR2 are ENHRY and SYGVKD. The V end lost 11 bases, the J end lost 0 bases, and 13 bases lay between the germline ends.

In DNA, the CDR3 is TGTGCCAGTAGAACGTCAGCCAGGACAAATGAAAAACTGTTTTTT. Its protein product is CASRTSARTNEKLFF. The rearrangement links TRBV19 to TRBJ1-4; TRBD1 might be the D (5 bases). With 6 bases removed from V and 5 bases from J, the gap between germline ends came to 16 bases. This CDR3 comprises 15 residues. Germline V gene lookup returns CDR1 LNHDA and CDR2 SQIVND (reference sequence).

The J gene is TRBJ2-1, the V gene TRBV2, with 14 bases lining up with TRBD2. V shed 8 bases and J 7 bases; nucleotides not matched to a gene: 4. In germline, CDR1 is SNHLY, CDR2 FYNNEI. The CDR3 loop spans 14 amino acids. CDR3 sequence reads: CASRGTSGGNEQFF. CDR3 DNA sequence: TGTGCCAGCCGTGGGACTAGCGGGGGAAATGAGCAGTTCTTC.

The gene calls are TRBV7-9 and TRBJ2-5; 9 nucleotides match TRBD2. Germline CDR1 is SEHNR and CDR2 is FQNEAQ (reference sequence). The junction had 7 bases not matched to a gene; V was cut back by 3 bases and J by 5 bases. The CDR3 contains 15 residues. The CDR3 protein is CASSLTLAGSETQYF. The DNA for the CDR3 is TGTGCCAGCAGCTTGACGCTAGCGGGGTCGGAGACCCAGTACTTC.

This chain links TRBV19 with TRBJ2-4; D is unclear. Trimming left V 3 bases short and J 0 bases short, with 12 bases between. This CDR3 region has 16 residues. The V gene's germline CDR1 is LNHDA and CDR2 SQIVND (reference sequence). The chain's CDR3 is CASSMSDELAKNIQYF. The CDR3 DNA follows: TGTGCCAGTAGTATGAGCGACGAACTAGCCAAAAACATTCAGTACTTC.

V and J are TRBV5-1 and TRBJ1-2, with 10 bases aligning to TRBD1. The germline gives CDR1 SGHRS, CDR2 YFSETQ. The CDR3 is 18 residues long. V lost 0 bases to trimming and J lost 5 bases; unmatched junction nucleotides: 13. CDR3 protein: CASSLVATGGSRVYGYTF. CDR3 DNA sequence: TGCGCCAGCAGCTTGGTGGCGACAGGGGGCTCTCGGGTTTATGGCTACACCTTC.

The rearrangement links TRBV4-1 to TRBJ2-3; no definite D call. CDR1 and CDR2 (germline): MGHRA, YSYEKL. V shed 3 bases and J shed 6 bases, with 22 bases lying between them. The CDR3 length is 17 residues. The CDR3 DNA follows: TGCGCCAGCAGCCACCCGCGAACCCTAGGCCGTAGGGATACGCAGTATTTT. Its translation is CASSHPRTLGRRDTQYF.

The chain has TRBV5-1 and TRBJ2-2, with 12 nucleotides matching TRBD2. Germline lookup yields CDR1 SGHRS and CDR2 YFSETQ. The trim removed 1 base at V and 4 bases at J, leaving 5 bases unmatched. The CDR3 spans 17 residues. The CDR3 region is CASSLSTSGGRTGELFF. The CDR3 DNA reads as TGCGCCAGCAGCTTGTCAACTAGCGGGGGGCGCACCGGGGAGCTGTTTTTT.

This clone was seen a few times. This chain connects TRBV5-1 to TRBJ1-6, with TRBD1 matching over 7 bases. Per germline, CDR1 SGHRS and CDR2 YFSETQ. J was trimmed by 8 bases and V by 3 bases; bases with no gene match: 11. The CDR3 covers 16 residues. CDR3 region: CASSWGQPGNDSPLHF. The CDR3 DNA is TGCGCCAGCAGCTGGGGACAGCCCGGTAATGATTCACCCCTCCACTTT.